This T cell receptor beta chain was recovered during a study of lymphopenia after photon versus proton radiotherapy (dated by TCRdb to the late 2010s). About the investigation overall: The study compared the immunological effects of photon versus proton radiation therapy in patients with gastrointestinal tumors who developed high-grade lymphopenia. The cohort included 20 to 25 patients with gastrointestinal tumors who developed lymphopenia after receiving either photon or proton therapy. The goal of the study was to describe how the two radiation modalities differ in their effects on the immune system. Overall study results and their limits: During treatment, patients who received proton therapy stayed relatively stable, whereas patients who received photon therapy lost naive T cells and TCR diversity and gained effector/memory populations. The survival association was assessed only in patients who died, and the authors presented better survival with proton therapy as a possibility rather than a demonstrated result. After the lymphocyte count nadir, repertoires from photon-treated patients showed oligoclonal expansion, particularly of CD8+ Temra cells, and this expansion drove the decline in diversity. Across the cohort, a larger post-nadir drop in TCR diversity was inversely correlated with overall survival time among patients who died.

The library was produced with the immunoSEQ multiplex PCR assay. T cell repertoires were profiled with deep sequencing of rearranged TCR beta loci together with multiparametric flow cytometry. TCRdb's version of the immuneACCESS table is confined to in-frame rearrangements and falls short of the full clone set. An unresolved V gene accounts for under half of the shortfall where checked; the remainder is of unknown origin. The sample table contains tens of thousands of clones; only one count was recorded for around 87% of them. Clones ranked in the top ten supply 13% of the sample. Note on this clone: What antigen it recognizes has not been identified. No qualities accompany the bases; no much larger clone lies one base away.

For this chain, trimming is 6 bases at the V end and 5 bases at the J end, and the number of junction bases without a gene match is 8. The CDR3 goes from the cysteine to the phenylalanine over 16 residues. Kept here is only the CDR3 DNA, which spans 48 bases and is read in frame from base 1. As encoded in the germline V gene, CDR1 is MDHEN while CDR2 is SYDVKM. The source material was peripheral blood, sampled from a patient treated with proton-based radiotherapy. This sequence was found in a man older than 75 with esophageal cancer. This sequence uses TRBV28 and TRBJ2-3, with 13 bases aligning to TRBD2. The CDR3 has the sequence CASSRGLAGVGDTQYF. In nucleotides, the sequence is TGTGCCAGCAGCCGTGGACTAGCGGGAGTCGGAGATACGCAGTATTTT.